The clone carrying this T cell receptor beta chain was detected many times. The sample belongs to a study of tumor-infiltrating lymphocytes in primary liver carcinoma. Trimming pared 3 bases from V and 5 bases from J, leaving 31 bases between. Germline lookup yields CDR1 SQVTM and CDR2 ANQGSEA. This CDR3 is built from 19 residues. Without any cell sorting, roughly 20-32 mg of bulk tissue yielded co-extracted RNA and DNA. Starting from around 0.45 ug of total RNA, TCR beta cDNA was produced with a primer in the constant region. Generation of the TCR beta libraries relied on three nested multiplex PCR rounds using slightly modified ARM-PCR. Rounds one and two of PCR, each of about 10 cycles, were primed with TRBV1-TRBV30 forward primers and a C-beta reverse primer. MiXCR was run by TCRdb on the multiplex PCR reads, yielding one entry per CDR3 protein. Found here are tens of thousands of distinct CDR3 sequences, 60% to 75% of them singletons; the top ten hold around 23%.

What was sequenced was liver tumor tissue from sampling region 2. The sample's subset: tumor region T2, inferior pole. This chain connects TRBV29-1 to TRBJ1-1, with D possibly matching TRBD1 (5 bases). The TCR sequence derives from a man between 40 and 49 years old with primary liver carcinoma and hepatitis B virus infection. The CDR3 sequence: CSVEGGSYSDGRRRTEAFF. The CDR3 DNA reads as TGCAGCGTTGAGGGGGGGTCCTACTCAGACGGGCGAAGAAGAACTGAAGCTTTCTTT.